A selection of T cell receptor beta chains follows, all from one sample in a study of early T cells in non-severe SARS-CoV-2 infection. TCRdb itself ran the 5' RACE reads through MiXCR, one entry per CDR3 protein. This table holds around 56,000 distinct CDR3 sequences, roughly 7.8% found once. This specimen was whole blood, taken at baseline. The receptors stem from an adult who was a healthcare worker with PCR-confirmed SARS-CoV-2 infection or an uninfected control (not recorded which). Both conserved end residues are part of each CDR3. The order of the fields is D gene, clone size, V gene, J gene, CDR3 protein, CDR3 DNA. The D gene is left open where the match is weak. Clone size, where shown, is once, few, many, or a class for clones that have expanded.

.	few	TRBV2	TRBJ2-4	CASTWKNIQYF	TGTGCCAGCACGTGGAAAAACATTCAGTACTTC
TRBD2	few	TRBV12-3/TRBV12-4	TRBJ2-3	CASSLALAGFADTQYF	TGTGCCAGCAGTTTAGCACTAGCGGGATTTGCAGATACGCAGTATTTT
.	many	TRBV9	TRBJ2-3	CASSVAVARTDTQYF	TGTGCCAGCAGCGTAGCGGTAGCCCGCACAGATACGCAGTATTTT
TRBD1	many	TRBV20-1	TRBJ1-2	CSAPPRGQPYGYTF	TGCAGTGCTCCCCCAAGGGGACAGCCGTATGGCTACACCTTC
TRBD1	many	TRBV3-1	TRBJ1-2	CASSHSGGQSHYGYTF	TGTGCCAGCAGCCATTCAGGGGGCCAGTCTCACTATGGCTACACCTTC
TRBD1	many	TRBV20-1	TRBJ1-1	CSAPLGTGEAFF	TGCAGTGCCCCTTTGGGGACAGGAGAAGCTTTCTTT
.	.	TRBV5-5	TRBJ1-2	CASSRPTDNYGYTF	TGTGCCAGCAGCCGACCGACAGACAACTATGGCTACACCTTC
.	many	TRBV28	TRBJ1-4	CASSRPLQATNEKLFF	TGTGCCAGCAGTCGCCCTCTCCAGGCAACTAATGAAAAACTGTTTTTT
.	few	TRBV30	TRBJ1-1	CAWSVPLPNTEAFF	TGTGCCTGGAGTGTACCTCTCCCGAACACTGAAGCTTTCTTT
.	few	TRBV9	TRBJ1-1	CASSVAAGTEAFF	TGTGCCAGCAGCGTAGCTGCAGGGACTGAAGCTTTCTTT
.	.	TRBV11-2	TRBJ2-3	CASSAIRGPPSTDTQYF	TGTGCCAGCAGCGCCATCCGCGGGCCACCCAGCACAGATACGCAGTATTTT
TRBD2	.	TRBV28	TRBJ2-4	CASRRLTSGTENIQYF	TGTGCCAGCAGGCGACTTACTAGCGGGACCGAAAACATTCAGTACTTC
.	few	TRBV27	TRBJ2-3	CASIRGDTTDTQYF	TGTGCCAGCATTAGGGGCGATACGACAGATACGCAGTATTTT
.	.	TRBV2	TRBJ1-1	CASSEEGVNTEAFF	TGTGCCAGCAGTGAAGAGGGGGTGAACACTGAAGCTTTCTTT
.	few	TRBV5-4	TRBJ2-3	CASSFWSSGTDTQYF	TGTGCCAGCAGCTTTTGGTCTAGCGGCACAGATACGCAGTATTTT
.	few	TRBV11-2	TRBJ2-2	CASSLEPPCRLEQTNTGELFF	TGTGCCAGCAGCTTAGAACCGCCCTGTAGGTTAGAGCAGACGAACACCGGGGAGCTGTTTTTT
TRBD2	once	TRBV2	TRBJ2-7	CASSWVAGGPHEQYF	TGTGCCAGCAGTTGGGTAGCGGGAGGGCCGCACGAGCAGTACTTC
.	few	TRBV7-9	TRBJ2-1	CASSLSASSYNEQFF	TGTGCCAGCAGCTTAAGTGCGAGCTCCTACAATGAGCAGTTCTTC
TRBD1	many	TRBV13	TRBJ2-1	CASSLGTGDYNEQFF	TGTGCCAGCAGCTTAGGGACAGGGGACTACAATGAGCAGTTCTTC
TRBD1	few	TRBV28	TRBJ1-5	CASSYRDRENQPQHF	TGTGCCAGCAGTTACCGGGACAGGGAAAATCAGCCCCAGCATTTT
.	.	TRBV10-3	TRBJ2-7	CAIRPGETYEQYF	TGTGCCATCAGACCGGGAGAAACCTACGAGCAGTACTTC
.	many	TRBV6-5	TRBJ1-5	CASSQAGWGNQPQHF	TGTGCCAGCTCCCAGGCGGGTTGGGGCAATCAGCCCCAGCATTTT
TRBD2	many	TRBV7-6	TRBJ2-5	CASSTLAGEILAETQYF	TGTGCCAGCTCGACCTTAGCGGGAGAGATTCTGGCGGAGACCCAGTACTTC
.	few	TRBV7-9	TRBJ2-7	CASSLVGIEQYF	TGTGCCAGCAGCTTAGTGGGAATCGAGCAGTACTTC
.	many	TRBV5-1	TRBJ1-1	CASSSRGPGGTEAFF	TGCGCCAGCAGCTCACGGGGACCCGGGGGGACTGAAGCTTTCTTT
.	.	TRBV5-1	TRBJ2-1	CASSFQRGPSSYNEQFF	TGCGCCAGCAGCTTCCAACGGGGCCCGAGCTCCTACAATGAGCAGTTCTTC
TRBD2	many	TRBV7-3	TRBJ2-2	CASSRTSGNTGELFF	TGTGCCAGCAGCCGGACTAGCGGAAACACCGGGGAGCTGTTTTTT
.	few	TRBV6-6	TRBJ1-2	CASKTGLSYGYTF	TGTGCCAGCAAAACAGGGTTATCCTATGGCTACACCTTC
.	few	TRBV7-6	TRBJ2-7	CASSWSGGGDEQYF	TGTGCCAGCAGCTGGAGTGGGGGAGGAGACGAGCAGTACTTC
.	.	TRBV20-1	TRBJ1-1	CSARVHHGFWISGTEAFF	TGCAGTGCTAGAGTCCATCATGGCTTTTGGATTTCAGGTACTGAAGCTTTCTTT
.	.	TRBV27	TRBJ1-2	CASSLRGQNYGYTF	TGTGCCAGCAGTCTACGTGGACAGAACTATGGCTACACCTTC
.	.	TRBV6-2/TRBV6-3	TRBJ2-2	CASSRLANTGELFF	TGTGCCAGCAGCCGACTAGCGAACACCGGGGAGCTGTTTTTT
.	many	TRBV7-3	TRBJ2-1	CASSFGRGEQFF	TGTGCCAGCAGCTTCGGACGCGGAGAGCAGTTCTTC
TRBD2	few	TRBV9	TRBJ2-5	CASSPRAGGYQETQYF	TGTGCCAGCAGCCCTAGGGCGGGAGGGTACCAAGAGACCCAGTACTTC
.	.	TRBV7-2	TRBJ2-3	CASSKRSTDTQYF	TGTGCCAGCAGCAAGCGTAGCACAGATACGCAGTATTTT
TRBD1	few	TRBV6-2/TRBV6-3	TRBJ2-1	CASRRTGAYNEQFF	TGTGCCAGCAGGCGTACAGGGGCCTACAATGAGCAGTTCTTC
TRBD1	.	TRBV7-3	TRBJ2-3	CASSLSGTGSSTDTQYF	TGTGCCAGCAGCTTAAGCGGGACAGGGTCTAGCACAGATACGCAGTATTTT
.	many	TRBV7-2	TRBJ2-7	CASSPAYEQYF	TGTGCCAGCAGCCCCGCCTACGAGCAGTACTTC
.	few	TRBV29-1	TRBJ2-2	CSVVNPRSAGELFF	TGCAGCGTTGTAAATCCCCGGTCTGCCGGGGAGCTGTTTTTT
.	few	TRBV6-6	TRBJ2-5	CASSLNRETQYF	TGTGCCAGCAGTTTAAACAGAGAGACCCAGTACTTC
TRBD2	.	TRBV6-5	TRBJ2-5	CASSYSKSAGGQETQYF	TGTGCCAGCAGTTACTCGAAATCAGCGGGAGGCCAAGAGACCCAGTACTTC
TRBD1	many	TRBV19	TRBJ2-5	CASRSPGQPVAQYF	TGTGCCAGTAGGAGCCCGGGACAGCCTGTCGCCCAGTACTTC
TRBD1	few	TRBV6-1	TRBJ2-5	CASSARQGSETQYF	TGTGCCAGCAGCGCCAGACAGGGGTCGGAGACCCAGTACTTC
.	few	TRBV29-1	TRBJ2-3	CSVETSRTDTQYF	TGCAGCGTTGAGACCTCCCGTACAGATACGCAGTATTTT
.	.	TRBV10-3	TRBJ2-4	CAISLGRSNIQYF	TGTGCCATCAGTCTCGGACGGTCAAACATTCAGTACTTC
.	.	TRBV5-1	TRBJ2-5	CASSLQGGQETQYF	TGCGCCAGCAGCCTACAGGGTGGCCAAGAGACCCAGTACTTC
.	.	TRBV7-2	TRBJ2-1	CASSLAPSDEQFF	TGTGCCAGCAGCTTAGCGCCTTCGGATGAGCAGTTCTTC